These 18 T cell receptor beta chains were sequenced from one sample in a study of regulatory T cells in long-lasting Graves disease. Relying on iRepertoire HTBI primers and Arm-PCR of CDR3 regions, the team built TCR beta libraries. TCRdb independently ran MiXCR on the multiplex PCR reads; one entry per CDR3 protein. The sample holds approximately 540,000 distinct CDR3 sequences; around 11% are singletons and the top ten take more than 8%. Time point meaning: newly diagnosed GD, antithyroid drugs for less than 3 months. Construction of the TCR library relied on RNA isolated from PBMCs. The same sample was also studied in work on T cells in Graves' hyperthyroidism and ophthalmopathy.

The sequencing here drew on peripheral blood mononuclear cells (PBMCs), taken at new diagnosis, from a patient treated with antithyroid drugs. The source of these receptors is a woman aged 25 to 39 with Graves disease.

About this clonotype: The germline gene is not matched at one end of the junction; a read error may be the cause. This rearrangement joins TRBV7-6 to TRBJ1-3; D is unclear. There are 12 residues in the CDR3. Germline V gene data show CDR1 as SGHVS and CDR2 as FNYEAQ. In DNA, the CDR3 is TGTGCCAGCAGTCGTTCTGGAAGCACCATATATTTT. Encoded protein: CASSRSGSTIYF.

The chain recombines TRBV18 with TRBJ1-6; D gene unclear. In germline, CDR1 is KGHSH, CDR2 LQKENI. This CDR3 contains 14 residues. V was cut by 4 bases and J by 7 bases, with 11 bases left in between. Written as DNA, the CDR3 is TGTGCCAGCTCACTTGACATGAAGAATTCACCCCTCCACTTT. Amino acids: CASSLDMKNSPLHF.

A few counts support this clonotype. V usage is TRBV10-3 and J usage is TRBJ2-5; 7 bases fit TRBD1. Trimming at V came to 4 bases and at J to 2 bases, leaving 10 bases not matched to a gene. In germline, CDR1 is ENHRY, CDR2 SYGVKD. The CDR3 contains 16 residues. CDR3 residues: CAISGVSRGRQETQYF. CDR3 DNA sequence: TGTGCCATCAGTGGGGTCAGTAGGGGGCGGCAAGAGACCCAGTACTTC.

This chain links TRBV6-4 with TRBJ1-3, with a tentative D call TRBD1 (5 bases). Per the germline V gene, CDR1 is MRHNA and CDR2 is SNTAGT. The CDR3 consists of 14 residues. V was shortened by 6 bases and J by 6 bases, with 15 bases between the two germline ends. CDR3 amino acids: CASREGRCENTIYF. The DNA of the CDR3 is TGTGCCAGCAGAGAGGGACGATGTGAAAACACCATATATTTT.

This clonotype was recorded at least ten times. The chain employs TRBV6-5 and TRBJ2-1, with 8 bases lining up with TRBD2. V shed 0 bases and J 6 bases; nucleotides not matched to a gene: 7. CDR1 and CDR2 from the germline V gene are MNHEY and SVGAGI. The CDR3 has 16 residues. CDR3 protein: CASSYSRGRGGNEQFF. CDR3 bases: TGTGCCAGCAGTTACTCCAGGGGTCGGGGGGGCAATGAGCAGTTCTTC.

This clonotype was detected a few times. The chain joins TRBV7-9 to TRBJ1-4; TRBD1 is a possible D gene (6 bases). The V gene lost 4 bases and the J gene lost 8 bases, with 20 bases spanning the gap. Germline CDR1 is SEHNR and CDR2 is FQNEAQ (reference sequence). This CDR3 is 16 amino acids long. In DNA form, the CDR3 reads TGTGCCAGCAGCTCCGGGACACTCCACTTCTTCGAAAAACTGTTTTTT. This encodes CASSSGTLHFFEKLFF. Based on the CDR3 plus reference TRBV7-9 and TRBJ1-4, the full variable domain is DTGVSQNPRHKITKRGQNVTFRCDPISEHNRLYWYRQTLGQGPEFLTYFQNEAQLEKSRLLSDRFSAERPKGSFSTLEIQRTEQGDSAMYLCASSSGTLHFFEKLFFGSGTQLSVL.

The chain is built from TRBV27 and TRBJ2-7; D call uncertain. The ends were cut back, 8 bases at V and 2 bases at J, with 7 bases in the middle. The CDR3 sequence is 11 residues long. Germline lookup yields CDR1 MNHEY and CDR2 SMNVEV (reference sequence). CDR3 sequence: CASGFTYEQYF. The CDR3 bases are TGTGCCAGCGGATTTACCTACGAGCAGTACTTC.

The CDR3 region is CASTRTVKTRNTEAFF. The DNA for the CDR3 is TGTGCCAGCACCCGAACTGTAAAGACCAGGAACACTGAAGCTTTCTTT. V is TRBV5-5 and J is TRBJ1-1; D is unclear. CDR1 and CDR2 from the germline V gene are SGHKS and YYEKEE (reference sequence). Trimming removed 6 bases from V and 1 base from J, with 19 bases in between. This CDR3 has 16 amino acids.

This clonotype came up many times. The rearrangement joins TRBV28 to TRBJ2-7, with D perhaps assigned TRBD1 or TRBD2 (7 bases each). From germline, CDR1 is MDHEN and CDR2 SYDVKM. The CDR3 runs 16 residues. The V and J ends lost 7 bases and 7 bases respectively, with 26 bases between them. The CDR3 region has the DNA TGTGCCAGCATGACCCTAACCAGGGGGGGGTTAGGGGAGCAGTACTTC. Residues: CASMTLTRGGLGEQYF.

The chain combines TRBV6-1 with TRBJ1-3, with D uncertain. CDR1 MNHNS and CDR2 SASEGT come from the germline V gene. Deletions cut 5 bases from V and 0 bases from J, with 20 bases between. CDR3 length: 18 amino acids. CDR3 sequence (DNA): TGTGCCAGCAGTCGCTCGGGAAGGCCGGGAAACTCTGGAAACACCATATATTTT. This gives the protein CASSRSGRPGNSGNTIYF.

This clonotype was counted at least ten times. This rearrangement joins TRBV3-1 to TRBJ2-1, with 9 bases aligning to TRBD2. The CDR3 runs to 22 residues. The V gene's germline CDR1 is LGHDT and CDR2 YNNKEL (reference sequence). V lost 3 bases, J lost 0 bases, and 21 bases stayed unmatched. The CDR3 spells CASSHPRWARWSGRSSYNEQFF. Written as DNA, the CDR3 is TGTGCCAGCAGCCACCCCAGGTGGGCCAGATGGAGCGGGAGGAGCTCCTACAATGAGCAGTTCTTC.

In its sample, this clonotype was seen many times. The chain recombines TRBV5-1 with TRBJ2-3, with D perhaps assigned TRBD1 or TRBD2 (5 bases each). The CDR3 extends over 15 amino acids. Trimming pared 3 bases from V and 2 bases from J, leaving 13 bases between. Germline CDR1 is SGHRS and CDR2 is YFSETQ. CDR3 protein: CASSSSGAFTDTQYF. The DNA of the CDR3 is TGCGCCAGCAGCTCATCCGGGGCATTCACAGATACGCAGTATTTT.

The chain is built from TRBV19 and TRBJ2-7; TRBD2 is a possible D gene (5 bases). The CDR3 totals 11 residues. V was pared by 9 bases and J by 5 bases, with 11 bases between. CDR1 LNHDA and CDR2 SQIVND come from the germline V gene (reference sequence). For the CDR3, the DNA is TGTGCCAGCGCGTCCGGGGACGAGCAGTACTTC. Translated: CASASGDEQYF.

This clonotype was counted at least ten times. The rearrangement joins TRBV6-1 to TRBJ1-5; tentative D call: TRBD1 (6 bases). The V gene lost 8 bases and the J gene lost 4 bases, with 18 bases spanning the gap. CDR1 is MNHNS, CDR2 SASEGT, per germline. The CDR3 runs 15 residues. CDR3 loop: CASSNRAWGNQPQHF. DNA of the CDR3: TGTGCCAGCTCTAACAGGGCTTGGGGGAATCAGCCCCAGCATTTT.

The chain is built from TRBV20-1 and TRBJ2-3; D is possibly TRBD2 (6 bases). Trimming shortened V by 5 bases and J by 2 bases, and 14 bases separated the two germline ends. The CDR3 has 14 amino acids. CDR1 and CDR2 (germline): DFQATT, SNEGSKA (reference sequence). The CDR3 region is CSALQGLPTDTQYF. CDR3 nucleotide sequence: TGCAGTGCTTTGCAGGGACTTCCCACAGATACGCAGTATTTT.

The chain uses TRBV2 and TRBJ1-5; TRBD1 agrees at 9 bases. CDR3 length: 15 amino acids. The V segment lost 6 bases and the J segment 7 bases; nucleotides outside the gene matches: 10. From germline, CDR1 is SNHLY and CDR2 FYNNEI. The CDR3 nucleotides are TGTGCCAGCAGGAGGGACAGGGCGTACGGGCAGCCCCAGCATTTT. Its protein is CASRRDRAYGQPQHF.

Worth noting for this clonotype: The junction and the germline gene differ at one end; a read error may be behind it. This sequence joins TRBV10-3 and TRBJ2-1; 9 bases fit TRBD2. The CDR3 covers 14 residues. The germline V gene encodes CDR1 ENHRY and CDR2 SYGVKD. The CDR3 loop is CAITAGGLYNEQLF. Here the CDR3 DNA reads TGTGCCATCACGGCGGGAGGGCTCTACAATGAGCAGCTCTTC.

There are many counts of this clonotype. CDR3: CASSHRRTVSYNEQFF. Here the CDR3 DNA reads TGTGCCAGCAGCCACAGGAGGACGGTCTCCTACAATGAGCAGTTCTTC. The gene calls are TRBV6-2 or TRBV6-3 and TRBJ2-1; D could derive from TRBD1 or TRBD2 (5 bases each). CDR1 is MNHEY and CDR2 is SVGEGT in the germline V gene. Trimming left V 6 bases short and J 0 bases short, with 15 bases between. This CDR3 region has 16 residues.